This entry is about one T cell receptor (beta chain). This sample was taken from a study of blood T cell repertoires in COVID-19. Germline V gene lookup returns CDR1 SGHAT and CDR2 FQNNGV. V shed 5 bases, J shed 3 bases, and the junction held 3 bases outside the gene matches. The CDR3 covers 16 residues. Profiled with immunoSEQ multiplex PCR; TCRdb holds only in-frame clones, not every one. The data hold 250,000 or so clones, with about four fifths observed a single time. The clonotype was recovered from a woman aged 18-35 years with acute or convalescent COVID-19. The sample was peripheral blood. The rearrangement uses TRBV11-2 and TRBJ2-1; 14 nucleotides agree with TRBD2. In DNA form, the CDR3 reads TGTGCCAGCAGCCCTGGGACTAGCGGGAGCTACAATGAGCAGTTCTTC. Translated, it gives CASSPGTSGSYNEQFF.